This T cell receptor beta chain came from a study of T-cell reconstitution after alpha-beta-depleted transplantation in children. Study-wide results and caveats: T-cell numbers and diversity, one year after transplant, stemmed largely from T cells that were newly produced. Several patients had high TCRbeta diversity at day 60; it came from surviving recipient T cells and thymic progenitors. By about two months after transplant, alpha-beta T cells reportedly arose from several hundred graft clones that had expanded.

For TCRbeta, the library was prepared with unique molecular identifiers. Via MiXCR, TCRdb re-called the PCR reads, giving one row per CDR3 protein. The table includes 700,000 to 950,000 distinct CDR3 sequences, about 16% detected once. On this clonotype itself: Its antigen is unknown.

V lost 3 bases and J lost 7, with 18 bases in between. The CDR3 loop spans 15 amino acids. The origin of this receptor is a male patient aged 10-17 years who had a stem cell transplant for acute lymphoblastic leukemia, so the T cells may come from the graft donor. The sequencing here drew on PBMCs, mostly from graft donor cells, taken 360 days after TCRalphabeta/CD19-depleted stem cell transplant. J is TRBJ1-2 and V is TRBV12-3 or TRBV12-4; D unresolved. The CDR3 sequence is CASSLVGGEGAGYTF. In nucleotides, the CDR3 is TGTGCCAGCAGTTTGGTCGGCGGGGAAGGAGCTGGCTACACCTTC.